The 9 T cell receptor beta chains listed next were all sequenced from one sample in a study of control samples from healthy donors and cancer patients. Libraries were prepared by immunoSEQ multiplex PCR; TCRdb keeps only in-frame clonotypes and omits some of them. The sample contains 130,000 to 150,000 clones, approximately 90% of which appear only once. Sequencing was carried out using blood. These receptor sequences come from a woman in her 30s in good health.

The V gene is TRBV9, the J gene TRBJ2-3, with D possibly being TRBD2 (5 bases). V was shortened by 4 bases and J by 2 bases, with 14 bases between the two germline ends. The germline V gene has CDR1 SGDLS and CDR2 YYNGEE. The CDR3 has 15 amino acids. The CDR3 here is CASSSERNPTDTQYF. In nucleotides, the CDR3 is TGTGCCAGCAGCTCCGAGCGGAACCCCACAGATACGCAGTATTTT.

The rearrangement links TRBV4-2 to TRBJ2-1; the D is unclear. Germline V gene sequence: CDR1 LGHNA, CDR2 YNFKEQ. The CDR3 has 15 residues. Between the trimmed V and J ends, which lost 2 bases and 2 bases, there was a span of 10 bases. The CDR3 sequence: CASSQKDEAYNEQFF. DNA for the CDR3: TGTGCCAGCAGCCAAAAGGACGAGGCCTACAATGAGCAGTTCTTC.

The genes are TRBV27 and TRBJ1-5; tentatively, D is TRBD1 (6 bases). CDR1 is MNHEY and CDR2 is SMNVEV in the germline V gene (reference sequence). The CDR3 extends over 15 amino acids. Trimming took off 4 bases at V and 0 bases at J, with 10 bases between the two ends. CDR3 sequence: CASSSGTTSNQPQHF. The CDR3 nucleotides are TGTGCCAGCAGTTCCGGGACAACTAGCAATCAGCCCCAGCATTTT.

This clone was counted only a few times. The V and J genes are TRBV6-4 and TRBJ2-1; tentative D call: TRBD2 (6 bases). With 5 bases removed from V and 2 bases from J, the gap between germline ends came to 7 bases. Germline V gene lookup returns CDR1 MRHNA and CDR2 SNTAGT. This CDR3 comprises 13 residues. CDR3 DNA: TGTGCCAGCAGTTTAGCGGCCTACAATGAGCAGTTCTTC. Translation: CASSLAAYNEQFF.

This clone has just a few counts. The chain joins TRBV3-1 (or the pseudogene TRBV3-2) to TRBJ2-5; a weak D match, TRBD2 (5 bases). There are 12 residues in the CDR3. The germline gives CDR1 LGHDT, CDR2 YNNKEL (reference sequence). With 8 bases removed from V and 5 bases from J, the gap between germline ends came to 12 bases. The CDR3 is CASLRSGETQYF. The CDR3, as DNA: TGTGCCAGCCTACGGTCGGGGGAGACCCAGTACTTC.

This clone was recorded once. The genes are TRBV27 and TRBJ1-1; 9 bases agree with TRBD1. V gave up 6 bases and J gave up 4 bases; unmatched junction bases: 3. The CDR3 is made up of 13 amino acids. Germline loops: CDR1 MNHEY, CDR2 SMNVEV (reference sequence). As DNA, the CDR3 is TGTGCCAGCAGGGGACAGGGAGGCACTGAAGCTTTCTTT. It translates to CASRGQGGTEAFF.

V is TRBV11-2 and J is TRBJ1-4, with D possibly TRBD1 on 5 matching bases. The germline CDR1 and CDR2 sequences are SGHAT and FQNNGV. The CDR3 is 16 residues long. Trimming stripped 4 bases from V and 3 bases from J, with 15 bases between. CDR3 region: CASSSIQGSANEKLFF. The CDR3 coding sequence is TGTGCCAGCAGCTCGATCCAGGGTTCCGCTAATGAAAAACTGTTTTTT.

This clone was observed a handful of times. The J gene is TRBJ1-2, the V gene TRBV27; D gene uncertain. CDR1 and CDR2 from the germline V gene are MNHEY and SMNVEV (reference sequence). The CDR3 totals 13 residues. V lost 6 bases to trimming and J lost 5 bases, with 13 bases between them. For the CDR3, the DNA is TGTGCCAGCAGCTCCGGACGGTTTTATGGCTACACCTTC. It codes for CASSSGRFYGYTF.

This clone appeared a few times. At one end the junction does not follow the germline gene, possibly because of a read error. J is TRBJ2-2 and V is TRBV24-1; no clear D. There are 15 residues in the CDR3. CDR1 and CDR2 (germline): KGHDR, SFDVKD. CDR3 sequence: CATSDIRANTGELFF. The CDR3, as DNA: TGTGCCACCAGTGATATAAGGGCGAATACCGGGGAGCTGTTTTTT.